The rows below give T cell receptor beta chains drawn from one sample of a study of shared clonotypes between healthy human individuals. TCRdb's table, derived via immunoSEQ multiplex PCR, lists solely in-frame clones and lacks some. The data hold about 1 million clones, with roughly 80% observed a single time. The sequenced material came from memory CD4+ T cells sorted from blood. These receptors were taken from a young man in good health. The CDR3 runs from the conserved cysteine through the conserved F or W. A D gene is named only where the DNA matches it firmly. Clone size is not always given. Where it is, it says once, few, many or a class for expanded clones.

d_call,j_call,clone_size,v_call,cdr3_aa,cdr3_nt
TRBD2,TRBJ2-3,.,TRBV5-6,CASSFGDGGGARTQYF,TGTGCCAGCAGCTTCGGTGATGGCGGGGGGGCTAGAACGCAGTATTTT
.,TRBJ1-1,.,TRBV7-8,CASSFIDSNTEAFF,TGTGCCAGCAGCTTCATAGATTCCAACACTGAAGCTTTCTTT
TRBD1,TRBJ1-3,.,TRBV2,CASGTVGGNTIYF,TGTGCCAGTGGGACAGTTGGTGGAAACACCATATATTTT
.,TRBJ2-7,.,TRBV10-3,CAISPDSYEQYF,TGTGCCATCAGTCCGGACAGCTACGAGCAGTACTTC
TRBD2,TRBJ2-5,.,TRBV5-1,CASSPGLAGIPQETQYF,TGCGCCAGCAGCCCCGGACTAGCGGGAATCCCACAAGAGACCCAGTACTTC
TRBD2,TRBJ2-5,.,TRBV7-9,CASSYGTSGEETQYF,TGTGCCAGCAGCTACGGGACTAGCGGAGAAGAGACCCAGTACTTC
TRBD2,TRBJ2-2,.,TRBV30,CAWSVRRTSGRWDTGELFF,TGTGCCTGGAGTGTACGTCGGACTAGCGGGAGATGGGACACCGGGGAGCTGTTTTTT
.,TRBJ1-2,.,TRBV6-1,CASSELLSRNYGYTF,TGTGCCAGCAGTGAATTGCTGAGTCGAAACTATGGCTACACCTTC
TRBD2,TRBJ2-1,.,TRBV28,CASSPIPLLAGRYNEQFF,TGTGCCAGCAGTCCCATTCCCCTCCTAGCGGGGCGATACAATGAGCAGTTCTTC
.,TRBJ2-7,.,TRBV11-3,CASSLGYGPYEQYF,TGTGCCAGCAGCTTAGGATACGGTCCCTACGAGCAGTACTTC
.,TRBJ1-2,.,TRBV29-1,CSVGSYNYGYTF,TGCAGCGTTGGTTCATATAACTATGGCTACACCTTC
.,TRBJ1-1,.,TRBV18,CASSPQGGGTEAFF,TGTGCCAGCTCACCACAGGGTGGTGGGACTGAAGCTTTCTTT
TRBD2,TRBJ2-7,.,TRBV7-2,CASSWAGGGIDEQYF,TGTGCCAGCAGCTGGGCCGGCGGGGGGATCGACGAGCAGTACTTC
.,TRBJ2-3,.,TRBV7-2,CASSLLLGSTDTQYF,TGTGCCAGCAGCTTATTACTGGGTAGCACAGATACGCAGTATTTT
.,TRBJ2-3,.,TRBV9,CASSVAGVTDTQYF,TGTGCCAGCAGCGTCGCAGGGGTCACAGATACGCAGTATTTT
TRBD1,TRBJ1-2,.,TRBV7-9,CASSLEQGANYGYTF,TGTGCCAGCAGCTTAGAGCAGGGGGCCAACTATGGCTACACCTTC
.,TRBJ1-3,.,TRBV7-2,CASSPGFTGNTIYF,TGTGCCAGCAGCCCCGGGTTTACTGGAAACACCATATATTTT
.,TRBJ2-7,.,TRBV5-1,CASSLERGGDEQYF,TGCGCCAGCAGCTTGGAAAGGGGAGGCGACGAGCAGTACTTC
TRBD1,TRBJ2-7,.,TRBV7-2,CASSSTSTGGEQYF,TGTGCCAGCAGCTCAACCTCGACAGGGGGCGAGCAGTACTTC
.,TRBJ2-2,.,TRBV9,CASSALGQGLKSGELFF,TGTGCCAGCAGCGCACTTGGGCAGGGGCTTAAGTCCGGGGAGCTGTTTTTT
.,TRBJ2-2,.,TRBV19,CASSGSVTNTGELFF,TGTGCCAGTAGTGGGTCAGTGACGAACACCGGGGAGCTGTTTTTT
TRBD1,TRBJ1-2,.,TRBV5-4,CASSLGQGGYGYTF,TGTGCCAGCAGCCTGGGACAGGGCGGCTATGGCTACACCTTC
.,TRBJ2-2,.,TRBV5-4,CASSPGTLNTGELFF,TGTGCCAGCAGCCCCGGGACTTTGAACACCGGGGAGCTGTTTTTT
TRBD1,TRBJ2-1,.,TRBV2,CASGGQGGHEQFF,TGTGCCAGCGGGGGACAGGGAGGACATGAGCAGTTCTTC
.,TRBJ2-7,.,TRBV11-1,CASSQSPGEQYF,TGTGCCAGCAGCCAATCCCCCGGGGAGCAGTACTTC
TRBD1,TRBJ1-3,.,TRBV28,CASRPTGSSSGNTIYF,TGTGCCAGCAGGCCGACAGGGAGTAGCTCTGGAAACACCATATATTTT
.,TRBJ2-2,.,TRBV5-6,CASSLYRVLTGELFF,TGTGCCAGCAGCTTGTACAGGGTACTAACCGGGGAGCTGTTTTTT
.,TRBJ2-7,.,TRBV10-3,CAISESGGGEQYF,TGTGCCATCAGTGAGTCGGGGGGTGGCGAGCAGTACTTC
TRBD1,TRBJ2-7,few,TRBV2,CASSGRTGFTYEQYF,TGTGCCAGCAGTGGTAGGACAGGGTTCACCTACGAGCAGTACTTC
TRBD2,TRBJ2-1,.,TRBV9,CASSSGGSGANNEQFF,TGTGCCAGCAGCTCAGGCGGTAGCGGGGCAAACAATGAGCAGTTCTTC
.,TRBJ1-1,few,TRBV30,CAWSVRGGWGTEAFF,TGTGCCTGGAGTGTACGAGGGGGATGGGGAACTGAAGCTTTCTTT
.,TRBJ1-4,.,TRBV5-1,CASSLTFATNEKLFF,TGCGCCAGCAGCTTAACATTCGCAACTAATGAAAAACTGTTTTTT
.,TRBJ2-3,.,TRBV5-1,CASSLELTDTQYF,TGCGCCAGCAGCTTGGAACTCACAGATACGCAGTATTTT
TRBD2,TRBJ2-1,.,TRBV5-1,CASSFPSGLNEQFF,TGCGCCAGCAGCTTCCCTAGCGGCTTAAATGAGCAGTTCTTC
.,TRBJ1-5,.,TRBV7-9,CASSLAGVRGNQPQHF,TGTGCCAGCAGCTTAGCGGGGGTCAGGGGAAATCAGCCCCAGCATTTT
.,TRBJ2-7,once,TRBV4-1,CASSDSGWEQYF,TGCGCCAGCAGTGACAGTGGGTGGGAGCAGTACTTC
TRBD2,TRBJ2-7,.,TRBV19,CASSTTSGSDEQYF,TGTGCCAGTAGTACCACTAGCGGGAGCGACGAGCAGTACTTC
.,TRBJ2-2,.,TRBV11-2,CASSLDRTGELFF,TGTGCCAGCAGCTTAGACCGAACCGGGGAGCTGTTTTTT
.,TRBJ1-5,few,TRBV14,CASSQEVWAYSNQPQHF,TGTGCCAGCAGCCAAGAGGTCTGGGCGTATAGCAATCAGCCCCAGCATTTT
TRBD2,TRBJ2-1,few,TRBV7-9,CASSLSAGGNYNEQFF,TGTGCCAGCAGCTTATCCGCGGGGGGGAATTACAATGAGCAGTTCTTC
.,TRBJ2-3,.,TRBV5-4,CASSLGLTDTQYF,TGTGCCAGCAGCTTAGGGTTGACAGATACGCAGTATTTT
.,TRBJ1-4,.,TRBV5-5,CASSLGRTNEKLFF,TGTGCCAGCAGCTTGGGACGGACAAATGAAAAACTGTTTTTT
.,TRBJ2-3,.,TRBV15,CATSATLGDTQYF,TGTGCCACCAGCGCAACGCTTGGAGATACGCAGTATTTT
.,TRBJ1-2,.,TRBV7-9,CASSLAGTGPLYTF,TGTGCCAGCAGCTTAGCGGGAACAGGCCCACTGTACACCTTC
.,TRBJ2-3,.,TRBV9,CASSTGGVWADTQYF,TGTGCCAGCAGCACCGGCGGGGTTTGGGCAGATACGCAGTATTTT
TRBD2,TRBJ2-7,few,TRBV28,CASSRSGLAGGEQYF,TGTGCCAGCAGTAGATCGGGACTAGCTGGCGGCGAGCAGTACTTC
TRBD2,TRBJ2-2,.,TRBV13,CASSSSGATGELFF,TGTGCCAGCAGCTCTAGCGGGGCTACCGGGGAGCTGTTTTTT
.,TRBJ2-7,.,TRBV10-3,CAISESRARSSYEQYF,TGTGCCATCAGTGAGTCTAGGGCTCGGAGCTCCTACGAGCAGTACTTC
TRBD2,TRBJ2-1,.,TRBV5-1,CASSLVRSKSGRAWSYNEQFF,TGCGCCAGCAGCTTGGTCCGGAGTAAAAGCGGGAGGGCTTGGTCCTACAATGAGCAGTTCTTC